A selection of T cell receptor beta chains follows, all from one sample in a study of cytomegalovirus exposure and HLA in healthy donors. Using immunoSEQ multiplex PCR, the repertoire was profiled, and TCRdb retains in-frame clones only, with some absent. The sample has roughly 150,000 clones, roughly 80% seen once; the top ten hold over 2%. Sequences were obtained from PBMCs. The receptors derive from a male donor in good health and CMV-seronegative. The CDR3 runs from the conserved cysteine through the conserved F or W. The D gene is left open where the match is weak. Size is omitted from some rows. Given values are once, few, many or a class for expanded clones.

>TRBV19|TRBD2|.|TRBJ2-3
TGTGCCAGTAGTATCTGGACTAGCGGGGCGACAGATACGCAGTATTTT
CASSIWTSGATDTQYF
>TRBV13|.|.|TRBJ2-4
TGTGCCAGCAGCTTAGTACCGGGTGTCGCCAAAAACATTCAGTACTTC
CASSLVPGVAKNIQYF
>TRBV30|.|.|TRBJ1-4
TGTGCCTGGAGCCCAAGCGGGGCGAGGGAAAAACTGTTTTTT
CAWSPSGAREKLFF
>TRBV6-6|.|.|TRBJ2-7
TGTGCCAGCAGTAGGACAAGTTACGAGCAGTACTTC
CASSRTSYEQYF
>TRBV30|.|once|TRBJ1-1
TGTGCCTGGAGTTGGGGGGGGCCTGAAGCTTTCTTT
CAWSWGGPEAFF
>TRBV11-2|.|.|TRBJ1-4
TGTGCCAGCAGCTTATGGGGATCGGGGAGGAGTGAAAAACTGTTTTTT
CASSLWGSGRSEKLFF
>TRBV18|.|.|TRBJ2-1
TGTGCCAGCTCACCGCCACAGGGCTCGGCCTACAATGAGCAGTTCTTC
CASSPPQGSAYNEQFF
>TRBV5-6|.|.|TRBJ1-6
TGTGCCAGCAGCTTCACCTTGGGCCTCGCAAGGTCACCCCTCCACTTT
CASSFTLGLARSPLHF
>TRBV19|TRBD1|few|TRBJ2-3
TGTGCCAGTAGTTACGGACAGGGTCCCCTTTTTAGTACGCAGTATTTT
CASSYGQGPLFSTQYF
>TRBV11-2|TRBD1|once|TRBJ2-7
TGTGCCAGCAGCTTAGATTTACCCGGGACAGGAGGCGAGCAGTACTTC
CASSLDLPGTGGEQYF
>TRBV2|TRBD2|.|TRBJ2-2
TGTGCCAGCAGGAGTCCACGGGGGGGGAGCACCGGGGAGCTGTTTTTT
CASRSPRGGSTGELFF
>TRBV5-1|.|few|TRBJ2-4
TGCGCCAGCAGCTTGGTAGAGGTCGGCAAAAACATTCAGTACTTC
CASSLVEVGKNIQYF
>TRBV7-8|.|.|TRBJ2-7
TGTGCCAGCAGCTTAAACGGGTACGAGCAGTACTTC
CASSLNGYEQYF
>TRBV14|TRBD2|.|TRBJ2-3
TGTGCCAGCACCCGCGGTGTAGCGGGGATCACAGATACGCAGTATTTT
CASTRGVAGITDTQYF
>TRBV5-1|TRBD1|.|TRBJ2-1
TGCGCCAGCAGCCCGACAGGGGACAATGAGCAGTTCTTC
CASSPTGDNEQFF
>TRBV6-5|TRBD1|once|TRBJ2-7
TGTGCCAGCAGCTACGGGACAGGGTCGGCCTACGAGCAGTACTTC
CASSYGTGSAYEQYF
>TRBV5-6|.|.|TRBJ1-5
TGTGCCAGCAGCTTACAGGGAAACCAGCCCCAGCATTTT
CASSLQGNQPQHF
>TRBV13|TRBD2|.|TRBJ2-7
TGTGCCAGCAGCCTAGCGGGGATCACCTACGAGCAGTACTTC
CASSLAGITYEQYF
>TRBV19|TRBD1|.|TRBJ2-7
TGTGCCAGTAGTATCGTGAATACAGGGGCCTACGAGCAGTACTTC
CASSIVNTGAYEQYF
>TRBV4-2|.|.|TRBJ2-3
TGTGCCAGCAGCCAAGCTGGGGGCCTCCCTAGCACAGATACGCAGTATTTT
CASSQAGGLPSTDTQYF
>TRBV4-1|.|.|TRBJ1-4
TGCGCCAGCAGCCTCCCCGGGGGTACCCAGAAAAAACTGTTTTTT
CASSLPGGTQKKLFF
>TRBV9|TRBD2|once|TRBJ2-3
TGTGCCAGCAGTCGCTCGACTAGCGGGGGAGATCGCACAGATACGCAGTATTTT
CASSRSTSGGDRTDTQYF
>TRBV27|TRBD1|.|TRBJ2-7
TGTGCCAGCAGTACAGGGGGGATCGAGCAGTACTTC
CASSTGGIEQYF
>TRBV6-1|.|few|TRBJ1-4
TGTGCCAGCAGTGAAGGACTAGTTGAAAAACTGTTTTTT
CASSEGLVEKLFF
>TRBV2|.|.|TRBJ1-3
TGTGCCAGCAGCCAAGACAGGAGCGGAAACACCATATATTTT
CASSQDRSGNTIYF
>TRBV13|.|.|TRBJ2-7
TGTGCCAGCAGCTTTCGGACTGGTCGGGACGAGCAGTACTTC
CASSFRTGRDEQYF
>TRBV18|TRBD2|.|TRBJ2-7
TGTGCCAGCTCACCGACTAGCGGGGGGGTCAACGAGCAGTACTTC
CASSPTSGGVNEQYF
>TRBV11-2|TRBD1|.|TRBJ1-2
TGTGCCAGCAGCTGGTCCCGGGACAGGGGGTGGAACTATGGCTACACCTTC
CASSWSRDRGWNYGYTF
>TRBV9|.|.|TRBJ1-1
TGTGCCAGTACAGCCACCAGATCGAACACTGAAGCTTTCTTT
CASTATRSNTEAFF
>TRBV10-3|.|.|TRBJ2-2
TGTGCCATCAGTGAAAAGGACAGACTGAACACCGGGGAGCTGTTTTTT
CAISEKDRLNTGELFF
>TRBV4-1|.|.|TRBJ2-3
TGCGCCAGCAGCCAAGTCCTGACAAGCACAGATACGCAGTATTTT
CASSQVLTSTDTQYF
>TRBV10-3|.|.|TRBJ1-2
TGTGCCATCAGTGAGTCGGACCGGGGGGGGACTAACACCTTC
CAISESDRGGTNTF
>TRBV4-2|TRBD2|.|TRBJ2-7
TGTGCCAGCAGCCGGCTTAGCGGGGTCGACGAGCAGTACTTC
CASSRLSGVDEQYF
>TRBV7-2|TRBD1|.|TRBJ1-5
TGTGCCAGCAGGGCACAGGGGAGCAATCAGCCCCAGCATTTT
CASRAQGSNQPQHF
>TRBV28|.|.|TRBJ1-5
TGTGCCAGCACAGGACAGACGAATCAGCCCCAGCATTTT
CASTGQTNQPQHF
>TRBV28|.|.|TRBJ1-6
TGTGCCAGCAGTTTATTCCCCGGCAGGATTAATTCACCCCTCCACTTT
CASSLFPGRINSPLHF
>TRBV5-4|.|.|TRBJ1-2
TGTGCCAGCAGCTCCCTGATGGGGGGAAGGGGCTACACCTTC
CASSSLMGGRGYTF
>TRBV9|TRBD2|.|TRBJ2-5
TGTGCCAGCAGCCCTCAGCGGGGGGGCCTCGGAGAGACCCAGTACTTC
CASSPQRGGLGETQYF
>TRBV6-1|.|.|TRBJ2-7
TGTGCCACCAAGGGGTGGGGAAGCTCCTACGAGCAGTACTTC
CATKGWGSSYEQYF